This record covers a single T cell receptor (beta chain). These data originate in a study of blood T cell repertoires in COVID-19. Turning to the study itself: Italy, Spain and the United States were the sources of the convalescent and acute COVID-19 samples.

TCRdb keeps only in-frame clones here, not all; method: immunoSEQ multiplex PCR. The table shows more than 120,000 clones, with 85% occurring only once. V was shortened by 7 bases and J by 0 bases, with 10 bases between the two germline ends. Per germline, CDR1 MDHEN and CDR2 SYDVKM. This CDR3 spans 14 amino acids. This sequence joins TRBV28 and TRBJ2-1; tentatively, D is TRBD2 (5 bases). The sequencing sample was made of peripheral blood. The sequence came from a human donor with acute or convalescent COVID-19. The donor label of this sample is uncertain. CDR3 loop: CASIPGSSYNEQFF. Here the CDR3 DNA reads TGTGCCAGCATTCCGGGGAGCTCCTACAATGAGCAGTTCTTC.